These T cell receptor beta chains were read from a single sample in a study of beta chain features in type 1 diabetes. The repertoire was sequenced with immunoSEQ multiplex PCR; TCRdb's copy has only in-frame clones and lacks some. The sample holds roughly 400,000 clones, 8.5% to 10% seen once. The specimen sequenced was central memory CD4+ T cells from blood. Receptor source: a young man with type 1 diabetes. The CDR3 runs from the conserved cysteine through the conserved F or W. D genes are given only for firm matches. Clone sizes are given selectively: once, few, many, or a class where the clone is expanded.

D	V	J	size	DNA	CDR3
TRBD1	TRBV7-2	TRBJ1-1	-	TGTGCCAGCAGCTCGGGGGACAGGGGAACTTTCTTT	CASSSGDRGTFF
-	TRBV2	TRBJ2-2	many	TGTGCCAGCAGTCTTATCGGGACCGGGGAGCTGTTTTTT	CASSLIGTGELFF
-	TRBV5-1	TRBJ1-3	many	TGCGCCAGCGGCTCTGGAAACACCATATATTTT	CASGSGNTIYF
TRBD2	TRBV6-6	TRBJ2-7	few	TGTGCCAGCAGAGGTGGAGCGGGGAGCTCCTACGAGCAGTACTTC	CASRGGAGSSYEQYF
-	TRBV6-6	TRBJ1-5	-	TGTGCCAGCAGTTACGGTGGGGAGAGCAATCAGCCCCAGCATTTT	CASSYGGESNQPQHF
TRBD1	TRBV27	TRBJ2-7	once	TGTGCCAGCAGTTTAGGACAGGGGGTAGCCTCCTACGAGCAGTACTTC	CASSLGQGVASYEQYF
-	TRBV28	TRBJ1-2	few	TGTGCCACTTCGGTTAACTATGGCTACACCTTC	CATSVNYGYTF
-	TRBV28	TRBJ1-5	many	TGTGCCAGCAAGGGTAGCAATCAGCCCCAGCATTTT	CASKGSNQPQHF
-	TRBV7-2	TRBJ1-1	-	TGTGCCAGCAGCTTAGCGCGAGGGGTAAATGAAGCTTTCTTT	CASSLARGVNEAFF
TRBD1	TRBV7-9	TRBJ1-2	few	TGTGCCAGCAGCTCAGGACAGGGCAACTATGGCTACACCTTC	CASSSGQGNYGYTF
-	TRBV19	TRBJ2-1	many	TGTGCCAGTAGTATATTTAGCGGAAGCTCCTACAATGAGCAGTTCTTC	CASSIFSGSSYNEQFF
-	TRBV18	TRBJ1-2	many	TGTGCCAGCTCACAAACAGGGAATGGCTACACCTTC	CASSQTGNGYTF
-	TRBV5-1	TRBJ1-5	-	TGCGCCAGTAGAGTTGGGACTTTGAGTAGTCAGCCCCAGCATTTT	CASRVGTLSSQPQHF
-	TRBV5-4	TRBJ1-1	-	TGTGCCAGCAGCCGTACCGGGACGGGGAACACTGAAGCTTTCTTT	CASSRTGTGNTEAFF
-	TRBV15	TRBJ1-2	few	TGTGCCACCAGCAGAGAAGACGGCCGAGGTGGATATGGCTACACCTTC	CATSREDGRGGYGYTF
TRBD2	TRBV15	TRBJ2-7	few	TGTGCCACCAGCCCAGGACTAGCGGGTTCCTACGAGCAGTACTTC	CATSPGLAGSYEQYF
-	TRBV7-8	TRBJ2-5	few	TGTGCCAGCAGCTTAAGTGTGAGCCAAGAGACCCAGTACTTC	CASSLSVSQETQYF
-	TRBV19	TRBJ1-1	many	TGTGCCAGTAGTAACCGGGACAATGAAGCTTTCTTT	CASSNRDNEAFF
TRBD1	TRBV14	TRBJ2-6	few	TGTGCCAGCAGCGCTTGGGACAGGGGTTCTGGGGCCAACGTCCTGACTTTC	CASSAWDRGSGANVLTF
TRBD1	TRBV29-1	TRBJ2-7	-	TGCAGCGTCAACACCCGGACAGGCTCCTACGAGCAGTACTTC	CSVNTRTGSYEQYF
TRBD1	TRBV7-2	TRBJ2-3	-	TGTGCCAGCAGCTTAAGGACAGGGAGCACAGATACGCAGTATTTT	CASSLRTGSTDTQYF
-	TRBV10-1	TRBJ2-5	-	TGCGCCAGCAGTCCGGGCCAAGAGACCCAGTACTTC	CASSPGQETQYF
TRBD2	TRBV7-2	TRBJ2-1	-	TGTGCCAGCAGCTGGGGAGTCGTGACGTCTAGCGGTATCTTC	CASSWGVVTSSGIF
TRBD1	TRBV30	TRBJ1-2	-	TGTGCCTGGAGTGAAATGGGACAGGGGTACTATGGCTACACCTTC	CAWSEMGQGYYGYTF
-	TRBV7-2	TRBJ1-1	-	TGTGCCAGCAGCTTAGAGGTCAGGAACACTGAAGCTTTCTTT	CASSLEVRNTEAFF
-	TRBV2	TRBJ2-7	few	TGTGCCAGCAGTTCCCAAGGGGGCGAGCAGTACTTC	CASSSQGGEQYF
TRBD2	TRBV2	TRBJ2-3	few	TGTGCCAGCAGTATGAAGTCACGGGAGGGTAGCACAGATACGCAGTATTTT	CASSMKSREGSTDTQYF
TRBD2	TRBV5-1	TRBJ2-3	few	TGCGCCAGCAGCTTTTACTACTCTAGCGGGAAGAGCACAGATACGCAGTATTTT	CASSFYYSSGKSTDTQYF
-	TRBV7-2	TRBJ2-6	few	TGTGCCAGCAGCGACACGATAGGCTCTGGGGCCAACGTCCTGACTTTC	CASSDTIGSGANVLTF
TRBD2	TRBV7-2	TRBJ2-2	many	TGTGCCAGCAGCCCGAATCCCCTAGCGGGAGCCGGGGAGCTGTTTTTT	CASSPNPLAGAGELFF
TRBD1	TRBV6-1	TRBJ2-3	-	TGTGCCAGCAGTTCACAGGGGTGGGATACGCAGTATTTT	CASSSQGWDTQYF
TRBD2	TRBV19	TRBJ2-3	few	TGTGCCAGTAGTATATTTCCTAGCGGGAGCACAGATACGCAGTATTTT	CASSIFPSGSTDTQYF
TRBD2	TRBV7-2	TRBJ2-1	few	TGTGCCAGCAGCCAAGGGCAACTAGCGCCGAATGAGCAGTTCTTC	CASSQGQLAPNEQFF
-	TRBV20-1	TRBJ2-5	few	TGCAGTGCCGAGCCCCAAGAGACCCAGTACTTC	CSAEPQETQYF
TRBD1	TRBV7-2	TRBJ1-1	-	TGTGCCAGCAGCACCGGGACAGGGGACCCTGAAGCTTTCTTT	CASSTGTGDPEAFF
-	TRBV28	TRBJ2-1	-	TGTGCCAGCAGCATAAATCCGGGAGTGGGCTCCTACAATGAGCAGTTCTTC	CASSINPGVGSYNEQFF
-	TRBV7-2	TRBJ2-2	few	TGTGCCAGCAAAAGTAAATTCGGGACTGGCCCTACCGGGGAGCTGTTTTTT	CASKSKFGTGPTGELFF
-	TRBV7-2	TRBJ1-5	few	TGTGCCAGCAGCTTTTATACAGATAGCAATCAGCCCCAGCATTTT	CASSFYTDSNQPQHF
-	TRBV6-4	TRBJ1-1	-	TGTGCCAGCAGTGACTCGGGGACGAACACTGAAGCTTTCTTT	CASSDSGTNTEAFF
TRBD1	TRBV7-2	TRBJ1-2	-	TGTGCCAGCAGCTTAGTGGGACAGGGGGCGGAAAACTATGGCTACACCTTC	CASSLVGQGAENYGYTF
-	TRBV7-2	TRBJ1-5	-	TGTGCCAGCAGTCCCACCAGTTATAGCAATCAGCCCCAGCATTTT	CASSPTSYSNQPQHF
-	TRBV19	TRBJ2-7	many	TGTGCCAGTAGTATCGGGTCCCCAGGGAGCATCTCCTACGAGCAGTACTTC	CASSIGSPGSISYEQYF
-	TRBV28	TRBJ2-5	few	TGTGCCAGCAGTTCTGGGAAAGAGACCCAGTACTTC	CASSSGKETQYF
-	TRBV29-1	TRBJ1-1	-	TGCAGCGTGAGGACACAGGGGAACACTGAAGCTTTCTTT	CSVRTQGNTEAFF
TRBD2	TRBV7-9	TRBJ2-1	many	TGTGCCAGCAGCCGGACTAGCGGGAGTGGTGGTGAGCAGTTCTTC	CASSRTSGSGGEQFF
-	TRBV18	TRBJ1-5	-	TGTGCCAGCTCACCTCGAGGTCCCTCCGGGGGTCAGCCCCAGCATTTT	CASSPRGPSGGQPQHF
-	TRBV7-9	TRBJ2-2	-	TGTGCCAGCAGCTTAGGGGCAGGGGTAAACACCGGGGAGCTGTTTTTT	CASSLGAGVNTGELFF
-	TRBV29-1	TRBJ2-4	-	TGCAGCGTTGAAGGTCAAGCCAAAAACATTCAGTACTTC	CSVEGQAKNIQYF
-	TRBV7-2	TRBJ1-2	-	TGTGCCAGCAGCCTAAGGGGAGAATACTATGGCTACACCTTC	CASSLRGEYYGYTF
TRBD1	TRBV7-9	TRBJ2-7	-	TGTGCCAGCAGCTTAGCGGGGACAGGGACCGAGCAGTACTTC	CASSLAGTGTEQYF
-	TRBV7-3	TRBJ2-2	few	TGTGCCAGCAGCTTACAGGAACTCACCGGGGAGCTGTTTTTT	CASSLQELTGELFF
-	TRBV5-4	TRBJ1-2	few	TGTGCCAGCAGCTTGACCTCAGGGGACACCGGCTATGGCTACACCTTC	CASSLTSGDTGYGYTF
TRBD2	TRBV15	TRBJ2-5	few	TGTGCCACCAGCAGATCCGCGGGGGGGCGTCAAGAGACCCAGTACTTC	CATSRSAGGRQETQYF
TRBD1	TRBV6-8	TRBJ1-5	few	TGTGCCAGCAGTCCACCACGGACAGGGGAAAGCAATCAGCCCCAGCATTTT	CASSPPRTGESNQPQHF